This TCR beta chain came from a study of control samples from healthy donors and cancer patients. Here immunoSEQ multiplex PCR was the method, and the copy in TCRdb shows in-frame clones only, minus some. The sample shows approximately 170,000 clones, roughly 90% of them seen only once. The CDR3 length is 15 residues. Germline CDR1 LGHNA, CDR2 YNFKEQ. Between the trimmed V and J ends, which lost 2 bases and 8 bases, there was a span of 15 bases. The clonotype was recovered from a woman aged 30 to 39 in good health. The sample was blood. The chain couples TRBV4-2 to TRBJ1-4, with D perhaps TRBD1 (6 bases). CDR3 amino acids: CASSQTGTTWEKLFF. The CDR3 DNA reads as TGTGCCAGCAGCCAAACCGGGACAACCTGGGAAAAACTGTTTTTT.